This T cell receptor (beta chain) came from a study of blood T cell repertoires in COVID-19. Study-wide context: T cells, B-cell-depleted T cells, or PBMCs provided the cDNA or gDNA that served as material.

Libraries were prepared by immunoSEQ multiplex PCR; TCRdb keeps only in-frame clonotypes and omits some of them. The data contain nearly 200,000 clones, around four fifths of them seen just once; the ten biggest clones take up around 1%. This CDR3 is 15 amino acids long. The V gene lost 3 bases and the J gene lost 4 bases, with 13 bases spanning the gap. Per the germline V gene, CDR1 is KGHSH and CDR2 is LQKENI. Seattle-derived patients entered the study during active infection and were followed longitudinally. The chain joins TRBV18 to TRBJ2-1, with a possible D match to TRBD2 (5 bases). The TCR originated in a man in his sixties with COVID-19, enrolled during active disease. Material for sequencing was peripheral blood. DNA for the CDR3: TGTGCCAGCTCACCGTTCGGGATGGCTTACAATGAGCAGTTCTTC. Translation: CASSPFGMAYNEQFF. Drawing the rest from reference TRBV18 and TRBJ2-1, the complete variable domain is NAGVMQNPRHLVRRRGQEARLRCSPMKGHSHVYWYRQLPEEGLKFMVYLQKENIIDESGMPKERFSAEFPKEGPSILRIQQVVRGDSAAYFCASSPFGMAYNEQFFGPGTRLTVL.